This TCR beta chain came from a study of T cell repertoires in cytomegalovirus infection. In the study overall: Researchers turned to recently identified HLA-C-restricted CMV epitopes as well as well-studied HLA-B-restricted ones.

CDR1 is ENHRY and CDR2 is SYGVKD in the germline V gene. J gave up 6 bases and V 4 bases, and 7 bases lay outside the gene matches. CDR3 size: 14 residues. Study-wide findings and caveats: Summed public TCR beta family frequency identified CMV carriers bearing the relevant HLA. Ex vivo responses were dominated by HLA-C-restricted CMV-specific TCR beta clonotypes.

Details on this clonotype: Its antigen is as yet unknown.

TCRdb called the reads again in MiXCR, with one record for every CDR3 protein. This table holds 35,000 to 55,000 distinct CDR3 sequences, about a fifth found once. The input for sequencing was CD8+ T cells from cultured PBMCs, taken from culture after CMV antigen stimulation. V is TRBV10-3 and J is TRBJ1-2; 8 bases are shared with TRBD1. The TCR comes from a human donor in good health (CMV status not recorded). Some clones in this sample may be carry-over from other donors' samples. Here the CDR3 reads CAISGTQGADGYTF. The CDR3 DNA sequence: TGTGCCATCAGTGGAACTCAGGGGGCGGATGGCTACACCTTC.